Detailed here is one T cell receptor (beta chain). The entry originates in a study of cytomegalovirus exposure and HLA in healthy donors. The study ran its PCR with 60 Vbeta and 13 Jbeta primers. Produced via immunoSEQ multiplex PCR; TCRdb's table is partial and in-frame only. The table shows 170,000 or so clones, with around 80% occurring only once. Participants comprised healthy donors of bone marrow. This sequence originates from a male donor in good health and CMV-seropositive. Sequenced: PBMCs.

The CDR3 loop is CASSQDPGGGYTF. DNA for the CDR3: TGCGCCAGCAGCCAAGATCCGGGGGGGGGCTACACCTTC. The J gene is TRBJ1-2, the V gene TRBV4-3, with D possibly TRBD1 on 5 matching bases. The CDR3 loop spans 13 amino acids. The germline V gene has CDR1 LGHNA and CDR2 YSLEER. Deletions cut 0 bases from V and 8 bases from J, with 10 bases between.